Each of the 11 T cell receptor beta chains below was sequenced from the same sample in a study of blood T cell repertoires in COVID-19. Profiling relied on immunoSEQ multiplex PCR, and the TCRdb table lists in-frame clones only, not all of them. The sample includes some 150,000 clones, approximately 85% seen only once; the top ten take around 7.7%. The sequenced sample was peripheral blood. The receptors here all came from a man aged 35-49 years who had recovered from COVID-19.

The rearrangement joins TRBV2 to TRBJ2-3; D possibly corresponds to TRBD2 (5 bases). CDR3 length equals 16 residues. The germline CDR1 and CDR2 sequences are SNHLY and FYNNEI. V was trimmed by 6 bases and J by 3 bases, leaving 19 bases between them. CDR3 in DNA: TGTGCCAGCAGGCGGGCTCGGTGGCAGACTACAGATACGCAGTATTTT. Its protein product is CASRRARWQTTDTQYF. Supplemented by reference TRBV2 and TRBJ2-3, the full variable domain reads EPEVTQTPSHQVTQMGQEVILRCVPISNHLYFYWYRQILGQKVEFLVSFYNNEISEKSEIFDDQFSVERPDGSNFTLKIRSTKLEDSAMYFCASRRARWQTTDTQYFGPGTRLTVL.

The chain uses TRBV11-2 and TRBJ2-2; maybe TRBD1 (6 bases). The CDR3 length is 17 residues. Germline values: CDR1 SGHAT, CDR2 FQNNGV. The V and J ends lost 2 bases and 3 bases respectively, with 16 bases between them. The CDR3 reads CASSLRTGTLDTGELFF. The DNA of the CDR3 is TGTGCCAGCAGCTTAAGGACCGGGACATTGGACACCGGGGAGCTGTTTTTT.

This clone occurred once. V usage is TRBV5-5 and J usage is TRBJ1-2; TRBD1 matches 10 bases. This CDR3 has 14 amino acids. The V segment lost 4 bases and the J segment 3 bases; nucleotides outside the gene matches: 3. Germline-derived CDR1 and CDR2 are SGHKS and YYEKEE (reference sequence). The CDR3 protein is CASSLDRGDYGYTF. The CDR3 DNA sequence: TGTGCCAGCAGCCTGGACAGGGGGGACTATGGCTACACCTTC.

In DNA form, the CDR3 reads TGTGCCAGCAGCCGTGAGACAGTAACTTTATTGCATTTT. It is translated as CASSRETVTLLHF. This chain joins TRBV6-2 or TRBV6-3 and TRBJ1-5, with D possibly TRBD1 on 5 matching bases. CDR1 is MNHEY and CDR2 is SVGEGT in the germline V gene. V lost 6 bases and J lost 15, with 21 bases in between. The CDR3 runs 13 residues.

The chain has TRBV11-1 and TRBJ2-1; a possible D gene is TRBD1 (5 bases). CDR3 length: 13 residues. Germline V gives CDR1 SGHAT, CDR2 FQDESV (reference sequence). V was clipped by 9 bases and J by 6 bases, with 15 bases between them. The CDR3 spells CASGARFGNEQFF. For the CDR3, the DNA is TGTGCCAGTGGGGCACGTTTTGGCAATGAGCAGTTCTTC.

This clone was found once. V and J are TRBV7-2 and TRBJ1-1; D not resolved. The V end lost 5 bases, the J end lost 7 bases, and 8 bases lay between the germline ends. CDR1 and CDR2 (germline): SGHTA, FQGNSA. The CDR3 has 11 amino acids. CDR3 DNA sequence: TGTGCCAGCAGCCGAAGCCTTGAAGCTTTCTTT. Protein: CASSRSLEAFF.

The chain combines TRBV5-6 with TRBJ1-4, with D unclear. Germline V gene sequence: CDR1 SGHDT, CDR2 YYEEEE. The CDR3 has 14 residues. Trimming left V 2 bases short and J 4 bases short, with 9 bases between. The CDR3 DNA sequence: TGTGCCAGCAGCTTAAACAGAAATAATGAAAAACTGTTTTTT. Protein sequence: CASSLNRNNEKLFF.

J is TRBJ2-7 and V is TRBV27; D might be TRBD1 (6 bases). Germline V gene lookup returns CDR1 MNHEY and CDR2 SMNVEV (reference sequence). The CDR3 covers 14 residues. Between the trimmed V and J ends, which lost 3 bases and 4 bases, there was a span of 13 bases. In nucleotides, the CDR3 is TGTGCCAGCAGTTTTGCGGACAGCCAGTACGAGCAGTACTTC. Its translation: CASSFADSQYEQYF.

The gene calls are TRBV4-1 and TRBJ2-7, with a possible D match to TRBD1 (5 bases). The V end was cut by 1 base, the J end by 0 bases, with 10 bases between. The CDR3 is 15 amino acids. Germline V gene lookup returns CDR1 MGHRA and CDR2 YSYEKL. The CDR3 region has the DNA TGCGCCAGCAGCCAAGGTTCAGGGCCCTCCTACGAGCAGTACTTC. Amino acid sequence: CASSQGSGPSYEQYF.

This sequence joins TRBV5-4 and TRBJ2-2; D is unclear. Germline V lookup: CDR1 SGHNT, CDR2 YYREEE (reference sequence). V lost 1 base and J 0 bases, leaving 7 bases between the germline ends. CDR3 size: 15 residues. The CDR3 reads CASSLSRSNTGELFF. CDR3 DNA: TGTGCCAGCAGCTTGTCTCGGTCGAACACCGGGGAGCTGTTTTTT.

The rearrangement links TRBV4-2 to TRBJ1-5; no firm D call. CDR1 is LGHNA and CDR2 is YNFKEQ in the germline V gene. The V and J ends lost 1 base and 5 bases respectively, with 6 bases between them. This CDR3 has 13 residues. CDR3 DNA sequence: TGTGCCAGCAGCCAAGGGCCCGATCAGCCCCAGCATTTT. It yields the protein CASSQGPDQPQHF.